The sequence of this T cell receptor beta chain was determined in a study of shared clonotypes between healthy human individuals. The V segment lost 2 bases and the J segment 2 bases; nucleotides outside the gene matches: 7. Germline V gene data show CDR1 as SGHTA and CDR2 as FQGNSA. CDR3 length equals 17 residues. Findings of the study overall: An expected dependence of interdonor clonotype sharing on sequencing depth was noted.

Worth noting for this clone: Antigen: not known.

Here immunoSEQ multiplex PCR was the method, and the copy in TCRdb shows in-frame clones only, minus some. The data hold some 1.5 million clones, with 96% observed a single time. The receptor was derived from a young man in good health. This chain links TRBV7-2 with TRBJ2-3; 10 bases match TRBD1. The sample was naive CD4+ T cells sorted from blood. Subset reported: CD45RA+ positively selected. DNA of the CDR3: TGTGCCAGCAGCTTAATCCCAGGACAGGGGGACACAGATACGCAGTATTTT. It is translated as CASSLIPGQGDTDTQYF.